This T cell receptor beta chain derives from a study of a mutant IDH1 vaccine in newly diagnosed glioma. Background on the study: Vaccination followed radiotherapy alone by 4-6 weeks, or accompanied temozolomide cycles. Study-level points and caveats: Overall, 85% to 95% of patients had vaccine-induced immune responses.

This CDR3 region has 17 residues. Germline CDR1 is SGHRS and CDR2 is YFSETQ. Trimming took 2 bases from V and 3 from J, leaving 21 bases between them. This clone appeared a single time. The antigen is unknown. Time point defined: week 11, during vaccination. One vaccine dose held 300 ug of mutant IDH1 20-mer peptide and came with topical imiquimod. Here immunoSEQ multiplex PCR was the method, and the copy in TCRdb shows in-frame clones only, minus some. The table records about 35,000 clones, around 80% of them present only once. The clonotype originates from a woman aged 25-40 years with glioma. Some clones in this sample may be carry-over from other donors' samples. Sample: peripheral blood mononuclear cells (PBMCs), taken from a glioma patient whose treatment included an IDH1 peptide vaccine. This chain links TRBV5-1 with TRBJ2-7, with D perhaps matching TRBD2 (6 bases). The CDR3 DNA is TGCGCCAGCAGCTTCTCTCTACCCAAGCGGGTAAACTACGAGCAGTACTTC. The encoded protein is CASSFSLPKRVNYEQYF.